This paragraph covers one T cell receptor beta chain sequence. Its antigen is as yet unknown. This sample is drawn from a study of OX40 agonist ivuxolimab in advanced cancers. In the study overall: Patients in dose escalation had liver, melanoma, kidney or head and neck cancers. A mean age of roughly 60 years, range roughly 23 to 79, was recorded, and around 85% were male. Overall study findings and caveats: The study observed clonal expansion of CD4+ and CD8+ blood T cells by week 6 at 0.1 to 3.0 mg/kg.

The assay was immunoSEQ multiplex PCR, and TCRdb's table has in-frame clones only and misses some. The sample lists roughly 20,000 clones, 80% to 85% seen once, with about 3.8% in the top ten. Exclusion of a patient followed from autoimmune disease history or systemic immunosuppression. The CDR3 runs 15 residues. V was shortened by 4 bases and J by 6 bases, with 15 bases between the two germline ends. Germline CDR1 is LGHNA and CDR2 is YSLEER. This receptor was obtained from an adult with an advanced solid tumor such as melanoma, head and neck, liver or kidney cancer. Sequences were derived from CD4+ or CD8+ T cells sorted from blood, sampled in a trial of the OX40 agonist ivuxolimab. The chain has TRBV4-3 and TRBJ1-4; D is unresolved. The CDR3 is CASSPQRGLDEKLFF. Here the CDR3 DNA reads TGCGCCAGCAGCCCCCAACGTGGGCTAGATGAAAAACTGTTTTTT.